Listed below are T cell receptor beta chains from one sample, sequenced in a study of CDR3 diversity in severe acne. TCRdb passed the PCR reads through MiXCR, listing each CDR3 protein once. The sample yields around 100,000 distinct CDR3 sequences, around 53% seen once. The source material was blood. The source is a male donor with acne. The CDR3 runs from the conserved cysteine through the conserved F or W. The order of the fields is J gene, D gene, clone size, V gene, CDR3 DNA, CDR3 protein. D genes are given only for firm matches. Clone size is not always given. Where it is, it says once, few, many or a class for expanded clones.

TRBJ2-2,TRBD1,.,TRBV2,TGTGCCAGCAGTTGGGACAGGGGGAACTCCGGGGAGCTGTTTTTT,CASSWDRGNSGELFF
TRBJ2-1,TRBD2,many,TRBV6-1,TGTGCCAGCAGTTTCACGGGGGGAAGTTACAATGAGCAGTTCTTC,CASSFTGGSYNEQFF
TRBJ2-7,.,.,TRBV24-1,TGTGCCACCAGTGAGGCAGCAGCCTACGAGCAGTACTTC,CATSEAAAYEQYF
TRBJ1-1,TRBD1,many,TRBV19,TGTGCCAGTAGAGGCCCCGGGACAGGGGAGGCTTTCTTT,CASRGPGTGEAFF
TRBJ2-1,.,.,TRBV7-9,TGTGCCAGCAGCACGGGACCTAGAGATACGCAGTTCTTC,CASSTGPRDTQFF
TRBJ2-5,.,.,TRBV20-1,TGCAGTGCTAGAGAGTTTCAAGAGACCCAGTACTTC,CSAREFQETQYF
TRBJ2-7,.,.,TRBV20-1,TGCAGTGCTAGGGGCAGTCAGCCTCCCTACGAGCAGTACTTC,CSARGSQPPYEQYF
TRBJ1-1,.,many,TRBV19,TGTGCCAGTCAGACAGGGAACACTGAAGCTTTCTTT,CASQTGNTEAFF
TRBJ1-2,.,.,TRBV25-1,TGTGCCAGCAGAGGGGGTAAAGGCTACACCTTC,CASRGGKGYTF
TRBJ1-5,.,many,TRBV19,TGTGCCAGTAGTATAGTAGGGGTAGGCAATCAGCCCCAGCATTTT,CASSIVGVGNQPQHF
TRBJ2-5,.,many,TRBV20-1,TGCAGTGCCAAGGAGGGGTTCCAAGAGACCCAGTACTTC,CSAKEGFQETQYF
TRBJ2-7,.,.,TRBV7-2,TGTGCCAGCAGCATAGGGGTCGGGAGTGCCTACGAGCAGTACTTC,CASSIGVGSAYEQYF
TRBJ2-7,TRBD1,.,TRBV4-3,TGCGCCAGCAGCCCCTTACAGGGGAAGAACGAGCAGTACTTC,CASSPLQGKNEQYF
TRBJ2-7,TRBD1,.,TRBV7-2,TGTGCCAGCAGCCCCTACAGGGGGAGCTCCTACGGGCAGTACTTC,CASSPYRGSSYGQYF
TRBJ2-4,TRBD1,many,TRBV12-3/TRBV12-4,TGTGCCAGCAGCCCCGGACAGGTTTTTTCCATTCAGTACTTC,CASSPGQVFSIQYF
TRBJ2-1,.,once,TRBV9,TGTGCCAGCAGCTCCGGGACAAGTTACAATGAGCAGTTCTTC,CASSSGTSYNEQFF
TRBJ2-7,TRBD2,once,TRBV5-6,TGTGCCAGCAGGTCAGAGCTAGCGGGCCACCCCTACGAGCAGTACTTC,CASRSELAGHPYEQYF
TRBJ2-4,TRBD1,.,TRBV7-3,TGTGCCAGCAGCGCCGCCGGGACAGGGGTTGCCAAAAACATTCAGTACTTC,CASSAAGTGVAKNIQYF
TRBJ1-6,TRBD1,.,TRBV9,TGTGCCAGCAGCGCCTCCGGGACAGGGAACTCACCCCTCCACTTT,CASSASGTGNSPLHF
TRBJ1-6,.,many,TRBV25-1,TGTGCCAGCAGTGCGCTACAGGGTACGTCACCCCTCCACTTT,CASSALQGTSPLHF
TRBJ1-2,TRBD1,.,TRBV13,TGTGCCAGCAGCTTAGGATGGCAGGGGGCGTTTGGCTACACCTTC,CASSLGWQGAFGYTF
TRBJ2-5,.,.,TRBV7-8,TGTGCCAGCAGCTCAAAAGGACTATTCCAAGAGACCCAGTACTTC,CASSSKGLFQETQYF
TRBJ1-5,.,few,TRBV28,TGTGCCACCTGTCGTTTGACGGATAGCAATCAGCCCCAGCATTTT,CATCRLTDSNQPQHF
TRBJ2-2,TRBD1,.,TRBV14,TGTGCCAGCAGCCAAGAACCGGGACAGGGGACCGGGGAGCTGTTTTTT,CASSQEPGQGTGELFF
TRBJ1-2,.,.,TRBV7-9,TGTGCCAGCAGCTTACCCCAGGGCTACACCTTC,CASSLPQGYTF
TRBJ1-2,.,.,TRBV2,TGTGCCAGCAGCCCGGGGCCCTATAACTATGGCTACACCTTC,CASSPGPYNYGYTF
TRBJ2-3,.,.,TRBV7-9,TGTGCCAGCAGCTTAGTCTTCGACATGTACACAGGTACGCAGTATTTT,CASSLVFDMYTGTQYF
TRBJ2-2,TRBD1,.,TRBV5-4,TGTGCCAGCAGCGTCGACAGGGATGGAAACACCGGGGAGCTGTCTTTT,CASSVDRDGNTGELSF
TRBJ1-2,TRBD1,.,TRBV10-3,TGTGCCATCAGTGAGTCGATCGACAGGGAACGTGGCAACACCTTC,CAISESIDRERGNTF
TRBJ1-3,.,many,TRBV5-1,TGCGCCAGCAGCTTGGCCGGATATGGAAACACCATATATTTT,CASSLAGYGNTIYF
TRBJ1-6,TRBD1,.,TRBV20-1,TGCAGTGCCAGAGAGGGGACAGGGGGCTTCTCACCCCTCCACTTT,CSAREGTGGFSPLHF
TRBJ1-5,.,.,TRBV27,TGTGCCAACAGCCCAATTGATAAGCCCCAGCATTTT,CANSPIDKPQHF
TRBJ2-5,.,.,TRBV2,TGTGCCAGCAGTTACTTTAAGACCCAGTACTTC,CASSYFKTQYF
TRBJ1-5,.,once,TRBV12-3/TRBV12-4,TGTGCCAGCAGTTCAAATAAGGGACAGCCCCAGCATTTT,CASSSNKGQPQHF
TRBJ1-6,.,.,TRBV6-5,TGTGCCAGCAGTTCGGTGAGGTCACCCCTCCACTTT,CASSSVRSPLHF
TRBJ2-5,.,.,TRBV15,TGTGCCTGGGGGACGGTCGGAGAGACCCAGTACTTC,CAWGTVGETQYF
TRBJ2-2,TRBD1,.,TRBV6-5,TGTGCCAGCAGTTACGTACAGGGGATCACCGGGGAGCTGTTTTTT,CASSYVQGITGELFF
TRBJ2-6,TRBD1,few,TRBV19,TGTGCCAGTAGAAATCCGGGACAGGGGGGACTAGGGGCCAACGTCCTGACTTTC,CASRNPGQGGLGANVLTF
TRBJ2-1,.,many,TRBV7-2,TGTGCCAGCAGCCGACAGACGGCGCTCTACAATGAGCAGTTCTTC,CASSRQTALYNEQFF
TRBJ1-5,.,few,TRBV11-2,TGTGCCAGCAGCTTAGATCCCAGGCAGCCCCAGCATTTT,CASSLDPRQPQHF
TRBJ2-1,TRBD2,.,TRBV20-1,TGCAGTGCCACGACTAGCGGGAGTAATGAGCAGTTCTTC,CSATTSGSNEQFF
TRBJ1-1,TRBD1,few,TRBV4-1,TGCGCCAGCAGCCAGGGACAGGTACTGAACACTGAAGCTCTCTTT,CASSQGQVLNTEALF
TRBJ2-1,TRBD2,.,TRBV20-1,TGCAGTGCCGTCGCGATAGCGGGAGGCAATGAGCAGTTCTTC,CSAVAIAGGNEQFF
TRBJ1-1,.,few,TRBV20-1,TGCAGTGCTGGGTCGGGATGGGGGTACACTGAAGCTTTCTTT,CSAGSGWGYTEAFF
TRBJ2-2,.,.,TRBV25-1,TGTGCCAGCAGCCCCCCGGGCGGGCCCCGAACCGGGGAGCTGTTTTTT,CASSPPGGPRTGELFF
TRBJ2-4,.,.,TRBV20-1,TGCAGTGCTAGAGCGGAAACTAGGGACATTCAGTACTTC,CSARAETRDIQYF
TRBJ2-6,TRBD1,few,TRBV7-9,TGTGCCAGCAGCTTCGTTGGATCCGGGACAGGGATGCTCTCTGGGGCCAACGTCCTGACTTTC,CASSFVGSGTGMLSGANVLTF
TRBJ1-1,.,.,TRBV29-1,TGCAGCGTAGCCCTGGGGCTTGAACACACTGAAGCTTTCTTT,CSVALGLEHTEAFF
TRBJ1-1,TRBD1,.,TRBV10-3,TGTGCCTTCGCCGGGACAGAGAACACTGAAGCTTTCTTT,CAFAGTENTEAFF
TRBJ2-6,.,few,TRBV20-1,TGCAGTGCTAGAGATGTCTCTGGGGCCAACGTCCTGACTTTC,CSARDVSGANVLTF